These T cell receptor beta chains were read from a single sample in a study of T cell repertoires in cytomegalovirus infection. One entry per CDR3 protein, called by TCRdb with MiXCR from the reads. Of about 330,000 distinct CDR3 sequences listed, approximately 35% are singletons. No antigen has been identified for these receptors. Specimen: cultured PBMCs, collected from culture after CMV antigen stimulation. The origin of the receptors is a human donor in good health (CMV status not recorded). Some clones in this sample may be carry-over from other donors' samples. Both conserved end residues are part of each CDR3. Each record gives: CDR3 length, D gene, V gene, clone size, J gene, CDR3 protein, CDR3 DNA. The D gene is left open where the match is weak. Rows give clone size only sometimes, using once, few, many, or a class for an expanded clone.

15	TRBD1	TRBV7-2	.	TRBJ1-1	CASSRPGQGSTEAFF	TGTGCCAGCAGCCGACCGGGACAGGGTTCCACTGAAGCTTTCTTT
18	TRBD1	TRBV23-1	.	TRBJ1-5	CASSQLDRGLFSNQPQHF	TGCGCCAGCAGTCAACTGGACAGGGGACTATTTAGCAATCAGCCCCAGCATTTT
16	TRBD2	TRBV7-2	few	TRBJ2-3	CATRETSGKDTDTQYF	TGTGCCACCCGGGAGACTAGCGGGAAAGACACAGATACGCAGTATTTT
16	.	TRBV27	.	TRBJ2-7	CASSLLSGVIPYEQYF	TGTGCCAGCAGTTTATTGTCGGGGGTCATACCCTACGAGCAGTACTTC
15	TRBD2	TRBV20-1	once	TRBJ2-5	CSAAPSGSWVETQYF	TGCAGTGCCGCCCCCAGCGGGAGTTGGGTGGAGACCCAGTACTTC
14	.	TRBV7-2	many	TRBJ1-4	CASSRESGVEKLFF	TGTGCCAGCAGCCGCGAGTCAGGGGTAGAAAAACTGTTTTTT
14	.	TRBV7-2	few	TRBJ1-1	CATLGRGMNTEAFF	TGTGCCACCCTTGGCCGAGGGATGAACACTGAAGCTTTCTTT
13	.	TRBV19	.	TRBJ1-2	CASSIGREGGYTF	TGTGCCAGTAGTATAGGCAGGGAAGGTGGCTACACCTTC
15	.	TRBV3-1	.	TRBJ1-1	CASSQDPLTWTEAFF	TGTGCCAGCAGCCAAGATCCCCTCACCTGGACTGAAGCTTTCTTT
13	TRBD2	TRBV28	few	TRBJ2-3	CASRGLAFDTQYF	TGTGCCAGCAGAGGACTAGCGTTTGATACGCAGTATTTT
14	.	TRBV6-2/TRBV6-3	few	TRBJ2-1	CASSAVSSYNEQFF	TGTGCCAGCTCAGCGGTTAGCTCCTACAATGAGCAGTTCTTC
12	TRBD2	TRBV27	few	TRBJ2-3	CASSRDYDTQYF	TGTGCCAGCAGTAGGGACTACGATACGCAGTATTTT
13	TRBD1	TRBV6-6	many	TRBJ2-7	CASSSRQGSEQYF	TGTGCCAGCAGCTCCCGACAGGGAAGCGAGCAGTACTTC
14	.	TRBV7-9	.	TRBJ2-1	CASSPSNAYNEQFF	TGTGCCAGCAGCCCATCTAATGCCTACAATGAGCAGTTCTTC
16	TRBD1	TRBV6-6	few	TRBJ1-3	CASRDRGQSSGNTIYF	TGTGCCAGCCGGGACAGGGGTCAATCTTCTGGAAACACCATATATTTT
17	TRBD2	TRBV4-3	.	TRBJ2-5	CASSQDPGLAPRETQYF	TGCGCCAGCAGCCAAGATCCGGGACTAGCCCCAAGGGAGACCCAGTACTTC
13	TRBD1	TRBV29-1	.	TRBJ1-1	CSVSDRGFTEAFF	TGCAGCGTTTCTGACAGGGGGTTCACTGAAGCTTTCTTT
14	TRBD1	TRBV6-2/TRBV6-3	.	TRBJ2-5	CASTEDRGGETQYF	TGTGCCAGCACCGAGGACAGGGGGGGAGAGACCCAGTACTTC
16	TRBD2	TRBV7-8	many	TRBJ2-1	CASSPRTSGSNHEQFF	TGTGCCAGCAGCCCAAGGACTAGCGGGAGTAATCATGAGCAGTTCTTC
14	.	TRBV4-3	.	TRBJ2-1	CASSQDVGNNEQFF	TGCGCCAGCAGCCAAGATGTGGGAAACAATGAGCAGTTCTTC
14	TRBD2	TRBV3-1	.	TRBJ2-3	CASSQLLAGVTQYF	TGTGCCAGCAGCCAACTCCTAGCGGGAGTTACGCAGTATTTT
15	TRBD1	TRBV7-2	many	TRBJ2-7	CASSILPGQGYEQYF	TGTGCCAGCAGCATTCTACCGGGACAGGGCTACGAGCAGTACTTC
16	.	TRBV5-5	many	TRBJ2-1	CASRPPSAGVSNEQFF	TGTGCCAGCAGACCACCGAGCGCCGGGGTTTCCAATGAGCAGTTCTTC
15	.	TRBV20-1	.	TRBJ2-5	CSASLEDRLQETQYF	TGCAGTGCTAGCTTGGAAGACAGGCTCCAAGAGACCCAGTACTTC
12	.	TRBV4-1	.	TRBJ2-1	CASSQQMSEQFF	TGCGCCAGCAGCCAACAGATGAGTGAGCAGTTCTTC
17	TRBD1	TRBV28	.	TRBJ2-7	CASSPGRDRDQRDEQYF	TGTGCCAGCAGTCCGGGCCGGGACAGGGATCAGCGCGACGAGCAGTACTTC
13	.	TRBV20-1	.	TRBJ2-3	CSANMGPTDTQYF	TGCAGTGCTAACATGGGACCCACAGATACGCAGTATTTT
15	.	TRBV15	few	TRBJ1-2	CATSRDRSSNYGYTF	TGTGCCACCAGCAGAGATAGATCCAGTAACTATGGCTACACCTTC
13	.	TRBV20-1	.	TRBJ1-3	CSASRGSGNTIYF	TGCAGTGCTAGCAGGGGCTCTGGAAACACCATATATTTT
14	TRBD1	TRBV6-1	.	TRBJ1-6	CASRGGQARTPLHF	TGTGCCAGCAGAGGGGGACAGGCGCGGACACCCCTCCACTTT
12	.	TRBV27	.	TRBJ1-2	CASSLGGEGYTF	TGTGCCAGCAGTTTAGGGGGCGAGGGCTACACCTTC
15	.	TRBV20-1	few	TRBJ2-3	CSASRAHIASDTQYF	TGCAGTGCTAGTCGGGCCCACATCGCCTCAGATACGCAGTATTTT
14	TRBD2	TRBV12-5	.	TRBJ2-3	CASHEAGDPDTQYF	TGTGCTAGCCACGAAGCGGGAGACCCAGATACGCAGTATTTT
13	TRBD1	TRBV4-3	few	TRBJ2-3	CASSHDRADTQYF	TGCGCCAGCAGCCATGACAGGGCCGATACGCAGTATTTT
13	.	TRBV28	few	TRBJ2-2	CASRSGFGGELFF	TGTGCCAGCAGGTCGGGATTTGGCGGGGAGCTGTTTTTT
17	TRBD1	TRBV7-9	.	TRBJ2-1	CASSLNDGPVTGTGKFF	TGTGCCAGCAGCTTAAATGACGGGCCCGTGACCGGGACAGGGAAGTTCTTC
14	TRBD1	TRBV19	few	TRBJ2-1	CASSLHRGLNEQFF	TGTGCCAGTAGTTTACACAGGGGGTTGAATGAGCAGTTCTTC
10	.	TRBV12-5	.	TRBJ2-5	CARPGQTQYF	TGTGCTCGGCCCGGTCAGACCCAGTACTTC